Each of the 29 T cell receptor beta chains below was sequenced from the same sample in a study of OX40 agonist ivuxolimab in advanced cancers. The table came from immunoSEQ multiplex PCR; TCRdb's copy has only in-frame clones and leaves some out. The sample lists about 77,000 clones; 87% were seen once. Sample: CD4+ or CD8+ T cells sorted from blood, taken in a trial of the OX40 agonist ivuxolimab. Receptors originate from an adult with an advanced solid tumor such as melanoma, head and neck, liver or kidney cancer.

The chain uses TRBV15 and TRBJ2-7; the D gene is possibly TRBD1 (6 bases). Per the germline V gene, CDR1 is LNHNV and CDR2 is YYDKDF (reference sequence). Trimming left V 3 bases short and J 6 bases short, with 21 bases between. The CDR3 consists of 16 residues. This chain's CDR3 is CATSSLKNRQGFEQYF. In DNA form, the CDR3 reads TGTGCCACCAGCAGTCTTAAGAATCGGCAGGGGTTCGAGCAGTACTTC.

The genes are TRBV7-9 and TRBJ2-5; unclear D gene. Trimming pared 5 bases from V and 5 bases from J, leaving 15 bases between. Germline V gene lookup returns CDR1 SEHNR and CDR2 FQNEAQ (reference sequence). The length of the CDR3 is 14 residues. CDR3 nucleotide sequence: TGTGCCAGCAGCCCCCTGGCGGTGGGGGAGACCCAGTACTTC. Protein product: CASSPLAVGETQYF.

This clone was seen once. V and J are TRBV30 and TRBJ2-7, with 9 bases fitting TRBD2. This CDR3 region has 14 residues. CDR1 GTSNPN and CDR2 SVGIG come from the germline V gene (reference sequence). Trimming at V came to 6 bases and at J to 6 bases, leaving 12 bases not matched to a gene. The DNA of the CDR3 is TGTGCCTGCAGGACGGCGGGGGGGCCAGGCGAGCAGTACTTC. Its translation is CACRTAGGPGEQYF.

J is TRBJ2-1 and V is TRBV5-1; TRBD2 matches 10 bases. The trim removed 0 bases at V and 13 bases at J, leaving 7 bases unmatched. Per the germline V gene, CDR1 is SGHRS and CDR2 is YFSETQ. CDR3 length equals 14 residues. The CDR3 is CASSLEASGGTQFF. In DNA, the CDR3 is TGCGCCAGCAGCTTGGAGGCTAGCGGGGGCACTCAGTTCTTC.

The chain's CDR3 is CASSKVVVGLAGERGTDTQYF. CDR3 nucleotide sequence: TGTGCCAGCAGCAAAGTAGTTGTAGGACTAGCGGGAGAGAGGGGCACAGATACGCAGTATTTT. This chain joins TRBV21-1 and TRBJ2-3; the table's D call, TRBD2, has no DNA check behind it. TRBV21-1 is a documented pseudogene. The CDR3 has 21 amino acids.

This clone was observed a few times. CDR3 in DNA: TGCGCCAGCAGTGAGCCCAGAGACCAAGAGACCCAGTACTTC. Its protein is CASSEPRDQETQYF. The V call is TRBV10-2, the J call TRBJ2-5; D ambiguous. The length of the CDR3 is 14 residues. V lost 2 bases to trimming and J lost 0 bases, with 7 bases between them. Germline CDR1 and CDR2: WSHSY and SAAADI.

The V and J genes are TRBV30 and TRBJ2-3, with 7 nucleotides matching TRBD1. Germline CDR1 and CDR2: GTSNPN and SVGIG (reference sequence). The CDR3 has 14 residues. In DNA, the CDR3 is TGTGGCAGAGGCCGGGACAGCAACACAGATACGCAGTATTTT. Translated: CGRGRDSNTDTQYF.

This sequence joins TRBV27 and TRBJ1-4, with D hard to call. CDR1 and CDR2 (germline): MNHEY, SMNVEV (reference sequence). The length of the CDR3 is 14 residues. V was shortened by 5 bases and J by 3 bases, with 10 bases between the two germline ends. This chain's CDR3 is CASSGGAANEKLFF. The CDR3, as DNA: TGTGCCAGCAGTGGAGGTGCTGCTAATGAAAAACTGTTTTTT.

This chain links TRBV28 with TRBJ2-1, with 7 nucleotides matching TRBD2. Unmatched junction bases numbered 10, after V lost 7 bases and J lost 4 bases. CDR1 MDHEN and CDR2 SYDVKM come from the germline V gene. This CDR3 spans 15 amino acids. The CDR3 reads CASTEPRGVYNEQFF. In DNA, the CDR3 is TGTGCCAGCACCGAGCCCCGGGGGGTTTACAATGAGCAGTTCTTC.

The rearrangement links TRBV6-1 to TRBJ1-3; 8 bases map to TRBD1. The V segment lost 8 bases and the J segment 3 bases; nucleotides outside the gene matches: 9. Germline V lookup: CDR1 MNHNS, CDR2 SASEGT. The CDR3 runs to 15 residues. CDR3 residues: CASRSPGTGGNTIYF. Written as DNA, the CDR3 is TGTGCCAGCCGATCCCCTGGGACAGGTGGAAACACCATATATTTT.

V gene TRBV28 combines with J gene TRBJ1-1; D not certain. The V gene lost 3 bases and the J gene lost 4 bases, with 9 bases spanning the gap. Germline V gene lookup returns CDR1 MDHEN and CDR2 SYDVKM. The CDR3 totals 13 residues. The DNA of the CDR3 is TGTGCCAGCAGTTTCCCAGTAAGCACTGAAGCTTTCTTT. Its protein product is CASSFPVSTEAFF.

The CDR3 protein is CASSANRIHEQFF. The CDR3 nucleotides are TGCGCCAGCAGCGCTAACAGAATTCATGAGCAGTTCTTC. The chain carries TRBV5-1 and TRBJ2-1; unclear D gene. The germline V and J ends were trimmed by 4 bases and 8 bases, with 13 bases remaining between them. Germline assignment: CDR1 SGHRS and CDR2 YFSETQ. The CDR3 covers 13 residues.

The rearrangement uses TRBV9 and TRBJ1-1; tentatively, D is TRBD1 (6 bases). Per the germline V gene, CDR1 is SGDLS and CDR2 is YYNGEE. V shed 3 bases and J shed 0 bases, with 12 bases lying between them. CDR3 length: 15 residues. The CDR3 is CASSAGGRLNTEAFF. In DNA form, the CDR3 reads TGTGCCAGCAGCGCTGGGGGGCGGCTGAACACTGAAGCTTTCTTT. The variable domain in full, completed from reference TRBV9 and TRBJ1-1, reads DSGVTQTPKHLITATGQRVTLRCSPRSGDLSVYWYQQSLDQGLQFLIQYYNGEERAKGNILERFSAQQFPDLHSELNLSSLELGDSALYFCASSAGGRLNTEAFFGQGTRLTVV.

This clone turned up a few times. The chain recombines TRBV4-3 with TRBJ2-2; 7 bases map to TRBD2. This CDR3 is 17 amino acids long. J was trimmed by 3 bases and V by 2 bases; bases with no gene match: 9. In germline, CDR1 is LGHNA, CDR2 YSLEER. CDR3 bases: TGCGCCAGCAGCCAACCACTAGCAGGGAGGGACACCGGGGAGCTGTTTTTT. It translates to CASSQPLAGRDTGELFF.

The V gene is TRBV11-2, the J gene TRBJ2-3; D possibly corresponds to TRBD1 (5 bases). The CDR3 is 15 amino acids. Germline V gene sequence: CDR1 SGHAT, CDR2 FQNNGV. The germline V and J ends were trimmed by 5 bases and 0 bases, with 12 bases remaining between them. The CDR3 region has the DNA TGTGCCAGCAGCCCAGAAGGGGCCAGCACAGATACGCAGTATTTT. Its protein is CASSPEGASTDTQYF.

The chain couples TRBV19 to TRBJ2-2, with TRBD2 identical over 8 bases. Germline V CDR1 and CDR2: LNHDA, SQIVND (reference sequence). The CDR3 extends over 20 amino acids. With V trimmed by 0 bases and J by 7 bases, 19 bases remained unmatched. In nucleotides, the CDR3 is TGTGCCAGTAGTATAGATCGGCCTGCCTGCCCAGCGGGAGTAGTCGGGGAGCTGTTTTTT. The encoded protein is CASSIDRPACPAGVVGELFF.

V gene TRBV28 combines with J gene TRBJ1-2, with 10 positions matching TRBD1. The trim removed 5 bases at V and 0 bases at J, leaving 0 bases unmatched. Germline V gene sequence: CDR1 MDHEN, CDR2 SYDVKM. The CDR3 runs 14 residues. CDR3 coding DNA: TGTGCCAGCAGTGGACAGGGGGCTAACTATGGCTACACCTTC. Its protein product is CASSGQGANYGYTF.

V usage is TRBV19 and J usage is TRBJ2-3, with 7 bases identical to TRBD1. The CDR3 spans 14 residues. Germline lookup yields CDR1 LNHDA and CDR2 SQIVND (reference sequence). V dropped 6 bases and J dropped 3; count of bases not matched to a gene: 6. The CDR3 nucleotides read TGTGCCAGTAGGATCAGGGGGTGGACAGATACGCAGTATTTT. As protein: CASRIRGWTDTQYF.

This clone was recorded once. This sequence joins TRBV5-6 and TRBJ1-1, with a possible D match to TRBD1 (6 bases). The germline V gene has CDR1 SGHDT and CDR2 YYEEEE. V shed 0 bases and J shed 1 base, with 10 bases lying between them. The CDR3 is 15 residues long. The DNA of the CDR3 is TGTGCCAGCAGCTTGGAGTTAGGGGGGAACACTGAAGCTTTCTTT. Protein: CASSLELGGNTEAFF.

J is TRBJ1-4 and V is TRBV6-5, with D perhaps matching TRBD1 (5 bases). Germline lookup yields CDR1 MNHEY and CDR2 SVGAGI. The V and J ends lost 6 bases and 2 bases respectively, with 13 bases between them. CDR3 length: 15 residues. This chain's CDR3 is CASRGGPRTNEKLFF. The CDR3 coding sequence is TGTGCCAGCAGGGGGGGTCCCCGGACTAATGAAAAACTGTTTTTT.

V usage is TRBV27 and J usage is TRBJ1-2; D ambiguous. Germline CDR1 and CDR2: MNHEY and SMNVEV (reference sequence). The CDR3 extends over 13 amino acids. Trimming removed 2 bases at V and 4 bases at J, with 8 bases between. Written as DNA, the CDR3 is TGTGCCAGCAGTTTAATGGCTGGCTATGGCTACACCTTC. Its translation is CASSLMAGYGYTF.

The chain combines TRBV11-2 with TRBJ1-3, with D possibly TRBD1 on 6 matching bases. This CDR3 has 15 amino acids. Deletions cut 4 bases from V and 4 bases from J, with 14 bases between. The germline CDR1 and CDR2 sequences are SGHAT and FQNNGV. CDR3 sequence reads: CASSSQGKVGNTIYF. For the CDR3, the DNA is TGTGCCAGCAGCTCCCAGGGGAAAGTAGGAAACACCATATATTTT. Complete variable domain (other parts from reference TRBV11-2 and TRBJ1-3): EAGVAQSPRYKIIEKRQSVAFWCNPISGHATLYWYQQILGQGPKLLIQFQNNGVVDDSQLPKDRFSAERLKGVDSTLKIQPAKLEDSAVYLCASSSQGKVGNTIYFGEGSWLTVV.

The CDR3 coding sequence is TGTGCCAGCAGTCGCGATTTCTCTAGCACAGATACGCAGTATTTT. It specifies CASSRDFSSTDTQYF. The rearrangement uses TRBV6-4 and TRBJ2-3; D unclear. There are 15 residues in the CDR3. The germline CDR1 and CDR2 sequences are MRHNA and SNTAGT. Trimming removed 5 bases from V and 0 bases from J, with 12 bases in between.

The rearrangement uses TRBV5-1 and TRBJ1-5; unclear D gene. The CDR3 sequence is 15 residues long. V lost 0 bases, J lost 4 bases, and 11 bases lay in between. The germline CDR1 and CDR2 sequences are SGHRS and YFSETQ. The CDR3 loop reads CASSLVSTPNQPQHF. The CDR3 DNA is TGCGCCAGCAGCTTGGTCTCTACGCCAAATCAGCCCCAGCATTTT.

V usage is TRBV5-4 and J usage is TRBJ2-7, with TRBD2 matching over 8 bases. The CDR3 spans 16 residues. V lost 0 bases to trimming and J lost 0 bases; unmatched junction nucleotides: 5. From germline, CDR1 is SGHNT and CDR2 YYREEE (reference sequence). CDR3 bases: TGTGCCAGCAGCTTGGATGGCGGGGGGAGCTCCTACGAGCAGTACTTC. As protein: CASSLDGGGSSYEQYF.

The chain is built from TRBV19 and TRBJ2-3; 14 bases fit TRBD2. V was pared by 4 bases and J by 4 bases, with 1 base of the junction left unmatched. CDR3 length: 15 residues. CDR1 is LNHDA, CDR2 SQIVND, per germline (reference sequence). This CDR3 is CASSKGLAGADTQYF. The CDR3 DNA sequence: TGTGCCAGTAGTAAGGGACTAGCGGGAGCAGATACGCAGTATTTT.

The chain joins TRBV7-6 to TRBJ2-1; 7 bases are a match to TRBD2. With 8 bases clipped from V and 0 bases from J, the junction kept 10 bases outside the gene matches. The CDR3 is 16 amino acids. The germline gives CDR1 SGHVS, CDR2 FNYEAQ. The CDR3 coding sequence is TGTGCCAGCTTCGTGGTGCGGGGGAGCTCCTACAATGAGCAGTTCTTC. Protein: CASFVVRGSSYNEQFF.

This chain links TRBV7-2 with TRBJ2-7; 7 nucleotides agree with TRBD1. Looked up from germline, CDR1 is SGHTA and CDR2 is FQGNSA. The J segment lost 6 bases and the V segment lost 5 bases, leaving 10 bases of the junction unmatched. The CDR3 is made up of 14 amino acids. The CDR3 sequence is CASSLYRQGSEQYF. The CDR3 DNA is TGTGCCAGCAGCCTCTACCGACAGGGCTCCGAGCAGTACTTC.

The chain joins TRBV19 to TRBJ1-1; D call uncertain. Germline-derived CDR1 and CDR2 are LNHDA and SQIVND (reference sequence). The germline V and J ends were trimmed by 9 bases and 1 base, with 15 bases remaining between them. CDR3 length: 14 amino acids. The CDR3 nucleotides are TGTGCCAGGGGGAGACCGACGCGGAACACTGAAGCTTTCTTT. Amino acids: CARGRPTRNTEAFF.